This T cell receptor (beta chain) is drawn from a study of blood T cells in healthy people across ages. Combining a sample-barcoded 5' primer with a J-beta primer mix, a second PCR ran for roughly 7 to 11 cycles. TCRdb processed the 5' RACE reads anew with MiXCR; each CDR3 protein has one entry. The table lists about 1.5 million distinct CDR3 sequences, 40% to 45% of them singletons. Germline CDR1 and CDR2: MNHEY and SVGEGT. V lost 2 bases to trimming and J lost 4 bases, with 12 bases between them. This CDR3 has 15 residues. The rearrangement joins TRBV6-2 or TRBV6-3 to TRBJ2-4; D is possibly TRBD1 or TRBD2 (5 bases each). This TCR was sampled from a woman younger than 35 in good health. Sequencing was performed on blood. This CDR3 is CASSYPGTVKNIQYF. CDR3 DNA sequence: TGTGCCAGCAGTTACCCGGGGACGGTGAAAAACATTCAGTACTTC.